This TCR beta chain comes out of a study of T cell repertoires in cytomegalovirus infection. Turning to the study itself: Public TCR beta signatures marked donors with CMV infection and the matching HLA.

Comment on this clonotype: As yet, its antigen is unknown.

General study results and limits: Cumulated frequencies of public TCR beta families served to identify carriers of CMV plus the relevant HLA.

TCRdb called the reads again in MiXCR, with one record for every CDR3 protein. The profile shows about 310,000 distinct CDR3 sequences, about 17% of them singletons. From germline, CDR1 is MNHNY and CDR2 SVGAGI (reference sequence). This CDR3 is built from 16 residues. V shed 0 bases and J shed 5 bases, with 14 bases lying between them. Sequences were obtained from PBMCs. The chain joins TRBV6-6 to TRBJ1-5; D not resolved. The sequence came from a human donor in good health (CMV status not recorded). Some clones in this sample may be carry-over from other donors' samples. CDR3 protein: CASSYSQVPTDQPQHF. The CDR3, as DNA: TGTGCCAGCAGTTACTCTCAGGTCCCAACAGATCAGCCCCAGCATTTT.